The next 31 T cell receptor beta chains were all read from a single sample in a study of blood T cells in healthy people across ages. Using a J-beta primer mix together with a sample-barcoded 5' primer, a second PCR was run for about 7 to 12 cycles. TCRdb redid the calling of the 5' RACE reads with MiXCR, one entry per CDR3 protein. The top ten hold 3.7% of the sample, which has 750,000 to 850,000 distinct CDR3 sequences, about 25% seen once. These same data were also listed under a study on T cells of mothers and their children.

Sequences were obtained from blood. These receptors were collected from a boy younger than 18 in good health.

This clonotype was detected a few times. The chain has TRBV7-9 and TRBJ2-7; 7 positions agree with TRBD1. This CDR3 contains 13 residues. Germline CDR1 and CDR2: SEHNR and FQNEAQ (reference sequence). The trim removed 4 bases at V and 3 bases at J, leaving 3 bases unmatched. The chain's CDR3 is CASSSGTVYEQYF. The CDR3 DNA sequence: TGTGCCAGCAGCTCCGGGACAGTCTACGAGCAGTACTTC.

The J gene is TRBJ1-6, the V gene TRBV7-9, with TRBD1 matching 8 bases. Germline values: CDR1 SEHNR, CDR2 FQNEAQ (reference sequence). The ends lost 5 bases at V and 10 bases at J; junction bases unmatched: 4. CDR3 length equals 13 residues. CDR3 DNA sequence: TGTGCCAGCAGCATGACAGGGGACTCACCCCTCCACTTT. It specifies CASSMTGDSPLHF.

CDR3 bases: TGTGCCAGCAGCGTGGGCGCCTACGAGCAGTACTTC. Translating gives CASSVGAYEQYF. The genes are TRBV12-3 or TRBV12-4 and TRBJ2-7; D ambiguous. This CDR3 spans 12 amino acids. V lost 6 bases to trimming and J lost 2 bases, with 8 bases between them.

The chain couples TRBV7-8 to TRBJ1-2, with D perhaps matching TRBD1 (6 bases). With 6 bases removed from V and 12 bases from J, the gap between germline ends came to 23 bases. CDR1 is SGHVS, CDR2 FQNEAQ, per germline. The CDR3 loop spans 14 amino acids. CDR3 DNA sequence: TGTGCCAGCAGTGATGGCGACAGGATCCTGAGCCACACCTTC. Protein product: CASSDGDRILSHTF.

The J gene is TRBJ2-3, the V gene TRBV4-3; 11 bases agree with TRBD2. V lost 1 base, J lost 3 bases, and 3 bases stayed unmatched. Germline lookup yields CDR1 LGHNA and CDR2 YSLEER. The CDR3 contains 16 residues. The CDR3 DNA reads TGCGCCAGCAGCCAAGCCTTAGCGGGGGGGACAGATACGCAGTATTTT. Its protein is CASSQALAGGTDTQYF.

This clonotype was detected only a few times. The rearrangement joins TRBV4-1 to TRBJ2-2; D possibly corresponds to TRBD2 (6 bases). Looked up from germline, CDR1 is MGHRA and CDR2 is YSYEKL. V was shortened by 4 bases and J by 5 bases, with 17 bases between the two germline ends. The CDR3 length is 16 residues. The CDR3 DNA reads as TGCGCCAGCAGCCCTACCTTTGGGGGGATTACCGGGGAGCTGTTTTTT. It yields the protein CASSPTFGGITGELFF.

This chain joins TRBV21-1 and TRBJ2-7; the DNA was not used to check the table's D call, TRBD1. TRBV21-1 is noted as a pseudogene. This CDR3 is 18 amino acids long. The CDR3 DNA sequence: TGTGCCAGCAGCCCCCTCGGACAGCCTTACATCCCATCCTACGAGCAGTACTTC. Translation: CASSPLGQPYIPSYEQYF.

This clonotype appeared a few times. The V and J genes are TRBV29-1 and TRBJ2-5; D gene unclear. V was cut by 7 bases and J by 4 bases, with 16 bases left in between. Germline CDR1 and CDR2: SQVTM and ANQGSEA. The CDR3 is 13 amino acids. This CDR3 is CSAERQSGETQYF. DNA of the CDR3: TGCAGCGCCGAAAGGCAATCCGGAGAGACCCAGTACTTC.

The chain links TRBV10-2 to TRBJ2-7; D gene unclear. The CDR3 runs to 12 residues. Per germline, CDR1 WSHSY and CDR2 SAAADI. V dropped 9 bases and J dropped 2 bases, with 11 bases sitting between them. The CDR3 DNA sequence: TGCGCCAGTCTTAACAACGCCTACGAGCAGTACTTC. As protein: CASLNNAYEQYF.

This clonotype has only a few counts. The chain joins TRBV28 to TRBJ2-1; 8 bases map to TRBD1. The DNA end lines up better with TRBJ2-7; the J call may be wrong. The CDR3 length is 15 residues. CDR1 is MDHEN and CDR2 is SYDVKM in the germline V gene. The CDR3 DNA reads TGTGCCAGCACCTTCTTGGACAGGGCCTTGAATGAGCAGTACTTC. Translation: CASTFLDRALNEQYF.

There are a few counts of this clonotype. CDR3 in amino acids: CSVLQGNGNTIYF. The CDR3 DNA follows: TGCAGCGTTTTACAGGGTAATGGAAACACCATATATTTT. The chain couples TRBV29-1 to TRBJ1-3; the D gene is possibly TRBD1 (6 bases). The length of the CDR3 is 13 residues. Trimming pared 5 bases from V and 3 bases from J, leaving 11 bases between. CDR1 and CDR2 (germline): SQVTM, ANQGSEA.

CDR3 bases: TGTGCCATTCCTGGGTCGGGGACAGCTAACTATGGCTACACCTTC. Protein sequence: CAIPGSGTANYGYTF. This chain joins TRBV28 and TRBJ1-2; TRBD1 matches 7 bases. CDR1 is MDHEN and CDR2 is SYDVKM in the germline V gene. V was pared by 10 bases and J by 0 bases, with 11 bases of the junction left unmatched. The CDR3 contains 15 residues.

For this clonotype: The junction departs from the called germline gene at one end, perhaps through a read error. The chain links TRBV7-9 to TRBJ2-1; D is undetermined. Germline assignment: CDR1 SEHNR and CDR2 FQNEAQ (reference sequence). CDR3 length: 12 residues. CDR3 nucleotides: TGTGCCAGCAGTCCAAGGAGCAATGACCAGTTCTTC. Translating gives CASSPRSNDQFF.

V is TRBV5-1 and J is TRBJ2-5; D remains ambiguous. The germline V gene has CDR1 SGHRS and CDR2 YFSETQ. V lost 1 base to trimming and J lost 5 bases, with 9 bases between them. The CDR3 consists of 13 residues. The CDR3 protein is CASSLLPRETQYF. The CDR3 DNA reads TGCGCCAGCAGCTTGCTCCCTCGGGAGACCCAGTACTTC.

This clonotype was seen more than once but under ten times. V and J are TRBV9 and TRBJ2-7, with 13 bases identical to TRBD2. V trimming: 2 bases; J trimming: 1 base; junction bases outside the gene matches: 6. Germline CDR1 is SGDLS and CDR2 is YYNGEE. The CDR3 extends over 17 amino acids. CDR3 region: CASSVGTSGVFSYEQYF. In nucleotides, the CDR3 is TGTGCCAGCAGCGTGGGGACTAGCGGGGTGTTTTCCTACGAGCAGTACTTC.

The genes are TRBV7-2 and TRBJ2-5, with 15 bases identical to TRBD2. This CDR3 has 17 amino acids. With 5 bases clipped from V and 5 bases from J, the junction kept 9 bases outside the gene matches. Germline assignment: CDR1 SGHTA and CDR2 FQGNSA. The CDR3 coding sequence is TGTGCCAGCAGCCCCTACTGGACTAGCGGGGGGGTGGAGACCCAGTACTTC. This gives the protein CASSPYWTSGGVETQYF.

This clonotype has only a few counts. This CDR3 fails to terminate in the conserved phenylalanine or tryptophan, so it likely reflects a read error. V is TRBV2 and J is TRBJ2-7; D unclear. The better agreement between TRBJ2-1 and the DNA end casts doubt on the J call. Germline CDR1 reads SNHLY; CDR2 reads FYNNEI. The CDR3 covers 14 residues. The CDR3 loop reads CASSQRSSYNEQFL. CDR3 in DNA: TGTGCCAGCTCCCAGCGTAGTTCCTACAATGAGCAGTTCCTC.

Note on this clonotype: Germline and junction disagree at one end, which may indicate a read error. The chain links TRBV28 to TRBJ2-5, with 7 bases that match TRBD2. The DNA end is more similar to TRBJ2-7, so the J call may be wrong. Germline CDR1 MDHEN, CDR2 SYDVKM. The CDR3 totals 16 residues. The CDR3 nucleotides are TGTGCCTGCAGTTTGTTTTCCGGGACTATGGCCTACGAGCAGTACTTC. It codes for CACSLFSGTMAYEQYF.

DNA for the CDR3: TGCAGTGCTAGCCCCCGACAGCCTGGGGGTAATGAAAAACTGTTTTTT. Encoded protein: CSASPRQPGGNEKLFF. The chain links TRBV20-1 to TRBJ1-4; possible D gene TRBD1, 5 bases. V lost 3 bases, J lost 4 bases, and 18 bases lay in between. CDR1 and CDR2 from the germline V gene are DFQATT and SNEGSKA (reference sequence). The length of the CDR3 is 16 residues.

This clonotype was detected a few times. V gene TRBV21-1 combines with J gene TRBJ2-7; the DNA was not used to check the table's D call, TRBD2. TRBV21-1 is a pseudogene. The CDR3 extends over 17 amino acids. In nucleotides, the CDR3 is TGTGCCAGCAGCAAAGGGGCTAGCGGGGAGTACACCTACGAGCAGTACTTC. Translation gives CASSKGASGEYTYEQYF.

The rearrangement uses TRBV28 and TRBJ2-6; D gene uncertain. Trimming cost V 4 bases and J 0 bases, with 10 bases left between them. The germline V gene encodes CDR1 MDHEN and CDR2 SYDVKM. The CDR3 is 16 amino acids. The CDR3 reads CASSSLGSSGANVLTF. The CDR3 coding sequence is TGTGCCAGCAGTTCCCTCGGAAGCTCTGGGGCCAACGTCCTGACTTTC. Variable domain in full (rest from reference TRBV28 and TRBJ2-6): DVKVTQSSRYLVKRTGEKVFLECVQDMDHENMFWYRQDPGLGLRLIYFSYDVKMKEKGDIPEGYSVSREKKERFSLILESASTNQTSMYLCASSSLGSSGANVLTFGAGSRLTVL.

The table lists this clonotype with a few counts. The rearrangement joins TRBV4-3 to TRBJ2-5; D may be TRBD1 (5 bases). Germline V gene data show CDR1 as LGHNA and CDR2 as YSLEER. Between the trimmed V and J ends, which lost 0 bases and 2 bases, there was a span of 10 bases. The CDR3 is 15 residues long. The CDR3 region has the DNA TGCGCCAGCAGCCAAGATCGGGCAGGGCAAGAGACCCAGTACTTC. This gives the protein CASSQDRAGQETQYF.

This chain joins TRBV7-9 and TRBJ2-2; 10 bases map to TRBD2. V was clipped by 5 bases and J by 2 bases; unmatched bases: 11. CDR1 is SEHNR and CDR2 is FQNEAQ in the germline V gene (reference sequence). This CDR3 contains 18 residues. The CDR3 region is CASSPTDLAGGNTGELFF. CDR3 DNA sequence: TGTGCCAGCAGCCCGACGGATTTAGCGGGGGGAAACACCGGGGAGCTGTTTTTT.

V usage is TRBV20-1 and J usage is TRBJ2-6, with unresolved D. This CDR3 comprises 15 residues. The V gene's germline CDR1 is DFQATT and CDR2 SNEGSKA (reference sequence). Trimming cost V 0 bases and J 0 bases, with 6 bases left between them. The CDR3 coding sequence is TGCAGTGCTAGAGACCCGTACTCTGGGGCCAACGTCCTGACTTTC. It yields the protein CSARDPYSGANVLTF.

This clonotype has more than one count but fewer than ten. CDR3 loop: CSVGGQTYNEQFF. The DNA for the CDR3 is TGCAGCGTTGGGGGGCAGACCTACAATGAGCAGTTCTTC. The chain has TRBV29-1 and TRBJ2-1; perhaps TRBD1 as D (6 bases). The germline V gene has CDR1 SQVTM and CDR2 ANQGSEA. CDR3 size: 13 residues. With 4 bases removed from V and 2 bases from J, the gap between germline ends came to 9 bases.

This clonotype was detected a few times. CDR3 in amino acids: CASSQPEYVTNEQFF. The DNA for the CDR3 is TGTGCCAGCAGCCAGCCGGAGTATGTTACCAATGAGCAGTTCTTC. V and J are TRBV3-1 and TRBJ2-1, with unresolved D. CDR1 and CDR2 from the germline V gene are LGHDT and YNNKEL (reference sequence). The CDR3 is 15 amino acids. V lost 3 bases to trimming and J lost 6 bases, with 15 bases between them.

About this clonotype itself: One end of the junction varies from germline; a read error may be responsible. This chain joins TRBV7-7 and TRBJ2-5, with a tentative D call TRBD1 (6 bases). Germline V gene data show CDR1 as SSHAT and CDR2 as FNYEAQ (reference sequence). This CDR3 has 12 residues. CDR3 in DNA: TGTGCTAGCAGCCCTCTAGGGGGTACCCAGTACTTC. Amino acid sequence: CASSPLGGTQYF.

This clonotype was observed a handful of times. The rearrangement links TRBV12-3 or TRBV12-4 to TRBJ1-2; no clear D gene. The CDR3 is made up of 12 amino acids. V was shortened by 4 bases and J by 8 bases, with 11 bases between the two germline ends. DNA for the CDR3: TGTGCCAGCAGTTCAAGGGCCGGGGGCTACACCTTC. Protein product: CASSSRAGGYTF.

The chain links TRBV4-1 to TRBJ2-1; perhaps D is TRBD1 or TRBD2 (6 bases each). The CDR3 sequence is 15 residues long. Germline V CDR1 and CDR2: MGHRA, YSYEKL. Trimming left V 3 bases short and J 8 bases short, with 17 bases between. CDR3 region: CASSQTGGGWDEQFF. The CDR3 coding sequence is TGCGCCAGCAGCCAGACCGGGGGCGGGTGGGATGAGCAGTTCTTC.

The table lists this clonotype with a few counts. The V and J genes are TRBV7-9 and TRBJ2-5; D might be TRBD2 (6 bases). The length of the CDR3 is 15 residues. Trimming shortened V by 4 bases and J by 1 base, and 13 bases separated the two germline ends. Germline-derived CDR1 and CDR2 are SEHNR and FQNEAQ (reference sequence). The CDR3 loop is CASSSRDFFQETQYF. The CDR3, as DNA: TGTGCCAGCAGCTCGCGGGACTTCTTCCAAGAGACCCAGTACTTC. Looking up the rest from reference TRBV7-9 and TRBJ2-5 gives the full variable domain: DTGVSQNPRHKITKRGQNVTFRCDPISEHNRLYWYRQTLGQGPEFLTYFQNEAQLEKSRLLSDRFSAERPKGSFSTLEIQRTEQGDSAMYLCASSSRDFFQETQYFGPGTRLLVL.

J is TRBJ1-2 and V is TRBV20-1, with a weak D call TRBD1 (6 bases). The CDR3 loop spans 13 amino acids. Germline V gives CDR1 DFQATT, CDR2 SNEGSKA (reference sequence). The germline V and J ends were trimmed by 2 bases and 7 bases, with 14 bases remaining between them. The CDR3 is CSARHIQGSGYTF. In DNA form, the CDR3 reads TGCAGTGCTAGACATATACAGGGCTCTGGCTACACCTTC.